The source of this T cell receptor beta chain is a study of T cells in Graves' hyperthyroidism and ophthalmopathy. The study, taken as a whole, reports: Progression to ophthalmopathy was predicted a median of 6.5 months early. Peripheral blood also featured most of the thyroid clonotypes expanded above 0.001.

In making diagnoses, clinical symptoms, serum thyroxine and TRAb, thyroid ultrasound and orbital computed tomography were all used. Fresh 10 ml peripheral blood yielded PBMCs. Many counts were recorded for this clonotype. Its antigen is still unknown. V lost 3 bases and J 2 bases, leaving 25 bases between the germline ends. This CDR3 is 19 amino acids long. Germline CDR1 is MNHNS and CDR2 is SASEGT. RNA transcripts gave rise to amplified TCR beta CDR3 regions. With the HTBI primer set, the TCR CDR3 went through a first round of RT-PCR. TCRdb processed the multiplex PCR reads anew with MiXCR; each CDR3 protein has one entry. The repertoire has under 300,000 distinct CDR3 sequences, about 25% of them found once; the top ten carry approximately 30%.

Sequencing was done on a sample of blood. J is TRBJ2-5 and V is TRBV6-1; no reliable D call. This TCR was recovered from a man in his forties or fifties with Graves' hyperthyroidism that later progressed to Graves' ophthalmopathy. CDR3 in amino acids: CASSDMAQSDTNIQETQYF. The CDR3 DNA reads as TGTGCCAGCAGTGATATGGCCCAATCCGATACCAACATACAAGAGACCCAGTACTTC.